This T cell receptor (beta chain) was recorded in a study of shared T cell receptors in the human thymus (dated by TCRdb to 2020 to 2023). In terms of the full investigation: The study examined how self-reactive, shared T-cell receptor alpha chains are generated in the human thymus.

Including the terminal cysteine and phenylalanine, the CDR3 comprises 13 residues. The entry retains the CDR3 DNA only, 39 bases that are in frame from base 1. In the germline V gene (reference sequence), CDR1 corresponds to SEHNR and CDR2 to FQNEAQ. Relative to germline, V is 5 bases shorter and J is 8 bases shorter, with 15 bases between their ends. As concerns this clone: Its antigen is not yet known. No base quality values were provided; no much bigger clone lies one nucleotide off.

The library was generated by the immunoSEQ multiplex PCR assay. TCRdb stores this immuneACCESS table with in-frame sequences only. Part of the clones is absent; in the studies checked, under half of the shortfall reflects unresolved V genes, and no reason is known for the rest. This sample has some 760,000 clones in its table, and 80% to 90% of those were observed once. The ten largest clones add up to about 0.0098% of the sample. This same sample was also part of a study on human thymus T cells. The second study's authors report: In Finland, the donors were immunologically healthy infants who were having open corrective cardiac surgery for congenital heart defects. Thymus tissue was obtained as surgical resects removed during corrective cardiac surgery. V and J gene segment usage appeared biased in both thymic and peripheral blood repertoires. Highly overlapping thymic TCR repertoires among unrelated individuals were reported in the related research. TCR alpha and beta repertoires from fewer than ten infant thymus samples and a few related peripheral blood samples were characterized in the study. Donor ages ranged from about 7 to 244 days, and the cohort comprised about 6 male and a couple of female infants. Thymocytes were mechanically released from the tissue and were stored as pellets of about 10-30 million cells at -70 degrees C. Genomic DNA was extracted from frozen cell pellets with a QIAsymphony instrument. The immunoSEQ multiplex PCR assay was used to amplify the TCRB and TCRAD loci from a standardized amount of quality-controlled genomic DNA. Amplicons spanned the V(D)J region at a length sufficient to cover the CDR3 and identify V and J genes. Amplicon sequencing was performed on an Illumina platform through the commercial immunoSEQ service. Primer bias and sequencing errors were corrected using previously described methods, and TCRAD and TCRB definitions followed the IMGT database. Repertoires were analysed with immunoSEQ Analyzer 3.0 and VDJTools, covering basic statistics, V/J segment usage, diversity estimates, rarefaction and pairwise overlap. Chao1, ChaoE, Efron-Thisted, Shannon and inverse Simpson indices were used to estimate diversity, which was also estimated on datasets down-sampled to the smallest sample. For repertoire overlap, CDR3 nucleotide sequence, V gene and J gene had to match strictly, and clustering was done by Jaccard-based multidimensional scaling. On average, thymus samples gave roughly 800,000 unique TCRB clonotypes, whereas blood samples gave 80,000 to 85,000.

This clonotype was obtained from a girl in the first two years of life with a congenital heart defect. Donor details come from another sample of the same person, matched by shared clones. Recombination linked TRBV7-9 to TRBJ1-2; TRBD1 is possibly the D segment (5 matching bases). The sequencing input was thymocytes. The CDR3 in this case is CASSPRGGEGYTF. The DNA is as follows: TGTGCCAGCAGCCCCCGGGGGGGGGAAGGCTACACCTTC.